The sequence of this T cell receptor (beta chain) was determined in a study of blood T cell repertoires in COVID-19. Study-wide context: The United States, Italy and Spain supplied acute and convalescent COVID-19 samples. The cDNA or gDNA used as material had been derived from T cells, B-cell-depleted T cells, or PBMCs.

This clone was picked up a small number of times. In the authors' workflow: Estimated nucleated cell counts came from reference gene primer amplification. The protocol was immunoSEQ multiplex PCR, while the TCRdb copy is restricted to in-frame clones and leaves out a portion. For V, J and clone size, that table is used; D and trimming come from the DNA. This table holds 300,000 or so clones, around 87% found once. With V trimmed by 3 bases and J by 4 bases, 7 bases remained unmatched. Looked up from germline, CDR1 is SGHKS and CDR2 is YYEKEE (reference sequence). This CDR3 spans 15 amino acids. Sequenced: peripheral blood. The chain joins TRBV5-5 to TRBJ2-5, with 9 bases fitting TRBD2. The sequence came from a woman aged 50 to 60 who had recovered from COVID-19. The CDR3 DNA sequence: TGTGCCAGCAGCTCCCAAGCGGGGGGAGGAGAGACCCAGTACTTC. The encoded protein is CASSSQAGGGETQYF.